A selection of T cell receptor beta chains follows, all from one sample in a study of T cells in Graves' hyperthyroidism and ophthalmopathy. TCRdb used MiXCR to reprocess the multiplex PCR reads, holding one entry per CDR3 protein. The sample contains roughly 500,000 distinct CDR3 sequences, approximately 24% of which appear only once. Sequencing was carried out using blood. The receptors shown here come from a woman aged 30 to 39 with Graves' ophthalmopathy. Each CDR3 is given with its conserved first and last residue. A D gene is named only where the DNA matches it firmly. Clone size is not always given. Where it is, it says once, few, many or a class for expanded clones.

d_gene: -; j_gene: TRBJ1-1; v_gene: TRBV30; abundance: many; CDR3aa: CAQKGGQNTEAFF; CDR3nt: TGTGCCCAGAAAGGCGGTCAGAACACTGAAGCTTTCTTT
d_gene: TRBD1; j_gene: TRBJ1-1; v_gene: TRBV11-1; abundance: many; CDR3aa: CASSFLGGQGDTEAFF; CDR3nt: TGTGCCAGCAGCTTCCTCGGGGGGCAGGGGGACACTGAAGCTTTCTTT
d_gene: -; j_gene: TRBJ2-7; v_gene: TRBV20-1; abundance: many; CDR3aa: CSASNRSEQYF; CDR3nt: TGCAGTGCTAGCAACAGGAGCGAGCAGTACTTC
d_gene: -; j_gene: TRBJ2-7; v_gene: TRBV6-5; abundance: many; CDR3aa: CASRGTETGYYEQYF; CDR3nt: TGTGCCAGCAGGGGAACTGAGACAGGCTACTACGAGCAGTACTTC
d_gene: TRBD2; j_gene: TRBJ2-3; v_gene: TRBV9; abundance: -; CDR3aa: CASSPGLAGGTTDTQYF; CDR3nt: TGTGCCAGCAGCCCGGGACTAGCGGGGGGGACCACAGATACGCAGTATTTT
d_gene: TRBD1; j_gene: TRBJ1-5; v_gene: TRBV7-6; abundance: many; CDR3aa: CASSPDRGPSNQPQHF; CDR3nt: TGTGCCAGCAGCCCTGACAGGGGTCCAAGCAATCAGCCCCAGCATTTT
d_gene: -; j_gene: TRBJ1-1; v_gene: TRBV7-9; abundance: many; CDR3aa: CASSSLIRNTEAFF; CDR3nt: TGTGCCAGCAGCAGTCTCATAAGGAACACTGAAGCTTTCTTT
d_gene: -; j_gene: TRBJ1-3; v_gene: TRBV4-1; abundance: -; CDR3aa: CASSQDIPFSGNTIYF; CDR3nt: TGCGCCAGCAGCCAAGATATCCCGTTCTCTGGAAACACCATATATTTT
d_gene: TRBD2; j_gene: TRBJ2-7; v_gene: TRBV7-8; abundance: few; CDR3aa: CASSLAGRRDEQYF; CDR3nt: TGTGCCAGTAGCTTGGCCGGGAGGAGGGACGAGCAGTACTTC
d_gene: -; j_gene: TRBJ2-7; v_gene: TRBV6-5; abundance: many; CDR3aa: CASSRTPYEQYF; CDR3nt: TGTGCCAGCAGTCGGACACCCTACGAGCAGTACTTC
d_gene: -; j_gene: TRBJ1-1; v_gene: TRBV6-6; abundance: many; CDR3aa: CATLTGTSTEAFF; CDR3nt: TGTGCCACTCTTACAGGGACCTCCACTGAAGCTTTCTTT
d_gene: -; j_gene: TRBJ1-1; v_gene: TRBV7-2; abundance: many; CDR3aa: CASSTSGITNTEAFF; CDR3nt: TGTGCCAGCAGCACCTCAGGGATCACCAACACTGAAGCTTTCTTT
d_gene: -; j_gene: TRBJ1-2; v_gene: TRBV6-1; abundance: -; CDR3aa: CASSVANSGAYGYTF; CDR3nt: TGTGCCAGCAGTGTTGCAAACTCCGGGGCGTATGGCTACACCTTC
d_gene: -; j_gene: TRBJ2-2; v_gene: TRBV13; abundance: -; CDR3aa: CASSAPLSGRYPSWNTGELFF; CDR3nt: TGTGCCAGCAGCGCTCCTCTGTCGGGACGGTACCCATCCTGGAACACCGGGGAGCTGTTTTTT
d_gene: -; j_gene: TRBJ1-5; v_gene: TRBV12-3/TRBV12-4; abundance: -; CDR3aa: CASKDRTYQPQHF; CDR3nt: TGTGCCAGCAAAGACAGAACGTATCAGCCCCAGCATTTT
d_gene: -; j_gene: TRBJ1-2; v_gene: TRBV30; abundance: many; CDR3aa: CAWSSGQRTYGYTF; CDR3nt: TGTGCCTGGAGTTCAGGACAGCGAACCTATGGCTACACCTTC
d_gene: -; j_gene: TRBJ1-6; v_gene: TRBV20-1; abundance: many; CDR3aa: CSATMDSNFNSPLHF; CDR3nt: TGCAGTGCCACCATGGACAGCAATTTTAATTCACCCCTCCACTTT
d_gene: -; j_gene: TRBJ1-5; v_gene: TRBV24-1; abundance: -; CDR3aa: CATSDLLQYSNQPQHF; CDR3nt: TGTGCCACCAGTGATTTGCTACAGTATAGCAATCAGCCCCAGCATTTT
d_gene: -; j_gene: TRBJ1-5; v_gene: TRBV20-1; abundance: many; CDR3aa: CSASTEFSNQPQHF; CDR3nt: TGCAGTGCTAGCACGGAGTTTAGCAATCAGCCCCAGCATTTT
d_gene: TRBD1; j_gene: TRBJ2-7; v_gene: TRBV6-5; abundance: many; CDR3aa: CASSWVTGSYYEQYF; CDR3nt: TGTGCCAGCAGTTGGGTGACAGGGAGTTACTACGAGCAGTACTTC
d_gene: TRBD2; j_gene: TRBJ2-7; v_gene: TRBV12-5; abundance: -; CDR3aa: CASGPAPSGSLGEQYF; CDR3nt: TGTGCTAGTGGCCCAGCCCCTAGCGGGAGTCTCGGCGAGCAGTACTTC
d_gene: TRBD1; j_gene: TRBJ2-2; v_gene: TRBV6-2/TRBV6-3; abundance: -; CDR3aa: CASSYSISGQGWTGELFF; CDR3nt: TGTGCCAGCAGTTACTCGATATCCGGACAGGGATGGACCGGGGAGCTGTTTTTT
d_gene: TRBD1; j_gene: TRBJ1-2; v_gene: TRBV5-6; abundance: few; CDR3aa: CASSMGDRAGTYTF; CDR3nt: TGTGCCAGCAGCATGGGCGACAGGGCAGGTACCTACACCTTC
d_gene: -; j_gene: TRBJ1-3; v_gene: TRBV12-3/TRBV12-4; abundance: few; CDR3aa: CASSFWSVSGNTIYF; CDR3nt: TGTGCCAGCAGTTTTTGGTCAGTCTCTGGAAACACCATATATTTT
d_gene: -; j_gene: TRBJ1-1; v_gene: TRBV6-1; abundance: many; CDR3aa: CASAKRGDTEAFF; CDR3nt: TGTGCCAGCGCCAAAAGGGGGGACACTGAAGCTTTCTTT
d_gene: TRBD1; j_gene: TRBJ2-7; v_gene: TRBV7-2; abundance: many; CDR3aa: CASSQGDLSYEQYF; CDR3nt: TGTGCCAGCAGCCAGGGGGACCTCTCCTACGAGCAGTACTTC
d_gene: TRBD1; j_gene: TRBJ1-1; v_gene: TRBV12-5; abundance: many; CDR3aa: CASGWGQGWTEAFF; CDR3nt: TGTGCTAGTGGTTGGGGACAGGGTTGGACTGAAGCTTTCTTT
d_gene: -; j_gene: TRBJ1-2; v_gene: TRBV9; abundance: -; CDR3aa: CASSERVINYGYTF; CDR3nt: TGTGCCAGCAGTGAAAGGGTGATCAACTATGGCTACACCTTC
d_gene: TRBD1; j_gene: TRBJ2-7; v_gene: TRBV15; abundance: many; CDR3aa: CATSTPFDRDYEQYF; CDR3nt: TGTGCCACCAGTACCCCCTTTGACAGGGACTACGAGCAGTACTTC
d_gene: -; j_gene: TRBJ1-5; v_gene: TRBV12-3/TRBV12-4; abundance: -; CDR3aa: CASSFRTLGRRVSNQPQHF; CDR3nt: TGTGCCAGCAGTTTCCGGACCCTTGGACGCCGAGTTAGCAATCAGCCCCAGCATTTT
d_gene: -; j_gene: TRBJ1-1; v_gene: TRBV5-1; abundance: many; CDR3aa: CASSLVWGEEGNTEAFF; CDR3nt: TGCGCCAGCAGCTTGGTATGGGGGGAAGAGGGGAACACTGAAGCTTTCTTT
d_gene: -; j_gene: TRBJ1-2; v_gene: TRBV20-1; abundance: -; CDR3aa: CSARELKTLHYGYTF; CDR3nt: TGCAGTGCTAGAGAACTAAAGACACTACACTATGGCTACACCTTC
d_gene: -; j_gene: TRBJ1-1; v_gene: TRBV7-9; abundance: many; CDR3aa: CASERGRDTEAFF; CDR3nt: TGTGCCAGCGAACGGGGGAGGGACACTGAAGCTTTCTTT
d_gene: -; j_gene: TRBJ1-5; v_gene: TRBV9; abundance: few; CDR3aa: CASSQDLSINQPQHF; CDR3nt: TGTGCCAGCAGCCAAGACCTCTCGATCAATCAGCCCCAGCATTTT
d_gene: TRBD1; j_gene: TRBJ1-2; v_gene: TRBV7-2; abundance: many; CDR3aa: CASSLMSPRDSQNTF; CDR3nt: TGTGCCAGCAGCTTAATGAGCCCCCGGGACAGCCAAAACACCTTC
d_gene: -; j_gene: TRBJ2-7; v_gene: TRBV4-1; abundance: many; CDR3aa: CASSQAGVTFAYEQYF; CDR3nt: TGCGCCAGCAGCCAAGCGGGGGTGACGTTCGCCTACGAGCAGTACTTC
d_gene: -; j_gene: TRBJ2-5; v_gene: TRBV6-1; abundance: -; CDR3aa: CASRRGGLPETQYF; CDR3nt: TGTGCCAGCAGAAGAGGGGGTTTGCCGGAGACCCAGTACTTC
d_gene: -; j_gene: TRBJ2-2; v_gene: TRBV12-3/TRBV12-4; abundance: -; CDR3aa: CASSLQGGSGELFF; CDR3nt: TGTGCCAGCAGTCTACAGGGTGGTTCCGGGGAGCTGTTTTTT
d_gene: TRBD2; j_gene: TRBJ2-7; v_gene: TRBV20-1; abundance: many; CDR3aa: CSAHPSGYPSYEQYF; CDR3nt: TGCAGTGCACACCCTAGCGGGTACCCCTCCTACGAGCAGTACTTC
d_gene: TRBD1; j_gene: TRBJ1-5; v_gene: TRBV5-1; abundance: -; CDR3aa: CASSWTGGGQPQHF; CDR3nt: TGCGCCAGCAGCTGGACAGGGGGCGGTCAGCCCCAGCATTTT
d_gene: TRBD1; j_gene: TRBJ1-2; v_gene: TRBV6-2/TRBV6-3; abundance: many; CDR3aa: CASLGQGGYTF; CDR3nt: TGTGCCAGTTTAGGACAGGGTGGCTACACCTTC
d_gene: TRBD1; j_gene: TRBJ2-7; v_gene: TRBV28; abundance: -; CDR3aa: CASSHDRGPWLEDF; CDR3nt: TGTGCCAGCAGTCACGACAGGGGCCCCTGGTTGGAGGACTTC
d_gene: TRBD1; j_gene: TRBJ1-3; v_gene: TRBV3-1; abundance: few; CDR3aa: CASSPFGQGSGNTIYF; CDR3nt: TGTGCCAGCAGCCCCTTTGGACAGGGGTCAGGAAACACCATATATTTT
d_gene: TRBD2; j_gene: TRBJ2-2; v_gene: TRBV7-3; abundance: many; CDR3aa: CASSNGLAGVELFF; CDR3nt: TGTGCCAGCAGCAATGGACTAGCGGGGGTGGAGCTGTTTTTT
d_gene: -; j_gene: TRBJ1-2; v_gene: TRBV7-8; abundance: many; CDR3aa: CASSLQSGGPWGYTF; CDR3nt: TGTGCCAGCAGCTTACAATCGGGGGGGCCGTGGGGCTACACCTTC
d_gene: -; j_gene: TRBJ1-5; v_gene: TRBV11-2; abundance: -; CDR3aa: CASSPGLGSNQPQHF; CDR3nt: TGTGCCAGCAGCCCGGGACTGGGAAGCAATCAGCCCCAGCATTTT
d_gene: TRBD1; j_gene: TRBJ1-2; v_gene: TRBV7-9; abundance: few; CDR3aa: CASSSPGQPHGYTF; CDR3nt: TGTGCCAGCAGCTCACCGGGACAGCCTCATGGCTACACCTTC
d_gene: -; j_gene: TRBJ2-7; v_gene: TRBV20-1; abundance: -; CDR3aa: CSALDRSSYEQYF; CDR3nt: TGCAGTGCTCTCGACAGGAGCTCCTACGAGCAGTACTTC
d_gene: -; j_gene: TRBJ2-7; v_gene: TRBV12-3/TRBV12-4; abundance: few; CDR3aa: CASSSLLGKYEQYF; CDR3nt: TGTGCCAGCAGTTCCCTACTTGGAAAGTACGAGCAGTACTTC
d_gene: TRBD1; j_gene: TRBJ1-1; v_gene: TRBV6-2/TRBV6-3; abundance: -; CDR3aa: CASSGTAEAFF; CDR3nt: TGTGCCAGCAGTGGGACAGCTGAAGCTTTCTTT
d_gene: -; j_gene: TRBJ1-1; v_gene: TRBV11-1; abundance: many; CDR3aa: CASSLVYSRLGSWDTEAFF; CDR3nt: TGTGCCAGCAGCTTAGTTTATAGCAGGCTAGGATCATGGGACACTGAAGCTTTCTTT
d_gene: TRBD1; j_gene: TRBJ2-5; v_gene: TRBV19; abundance: -; CDR3aa: CASSRGQGSAETQYF; CDR3nt: TGTGCCAGTAGTAGGGGACAGGGGAGTGCTGAGACCCAGTACTTC
d_gene: -; j_gene: TRBJ2-6; v_gene: TRBV15; abundance: -; CDR3aa: CATSRGVAGTNVLTF; CDR3nt: TGTGCCACCAGCAGAGGGGTAGCCGGGACCAACGTCCTGACTTTC
d_gene: TRBD1; j_gene: TRBJ1-1; v_gene: TRBV4-1; abundance: many; CDR3aa: CASSQGENTEAFF; CDR3nt: TGTGCCAGCAGTCAGGGGGAGAACACTGAAGCTTTCTTT
d_gene: TRBD1; j_gene: TRBJ1-1; v_gene: TRBV2; abundance: many; CDR3aa: CASSQLIGTGNTEAFF; CDR3nt: TGTGCCAGCAGTCAATTAATCGGGACAGGTAACACTGAAGCTTTCTTT
d_gene: TRBD2; j_gene: TRBJ2-2; v_gene: TRBV7-8; abundance: -; CDR3aa: CASGPLGGGTTGELFF; CDR3nt: TGTGCCAGCGGCCCTCTGGGCGGGGGGACCACCGGGGAGCTGTTTTTT
d_gene: -; j_gene: TRBJ1-5; v_gene: TRBV24-1; abundance: many; CDR3aa: CATSLSRDNQPQHF; CDR3nt: TGTGCCACCAGTTTAAGCAGGGACAATCAGCCCCAGCATTTT